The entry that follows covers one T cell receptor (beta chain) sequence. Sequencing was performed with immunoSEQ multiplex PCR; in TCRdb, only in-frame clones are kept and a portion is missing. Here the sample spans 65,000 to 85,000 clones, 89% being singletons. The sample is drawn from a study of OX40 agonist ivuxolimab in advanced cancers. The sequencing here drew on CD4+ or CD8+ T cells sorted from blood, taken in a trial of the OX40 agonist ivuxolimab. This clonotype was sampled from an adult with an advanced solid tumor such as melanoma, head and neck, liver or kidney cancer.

The CDR3 loop is CASSEGRLQHF. The CDR3 DNA is TGTGCCAGCAGTGAAGGTCGACTCCAGCATTTT. J is TRBJ1-5 and V is TRBV2; D unclear. With 1 base removed from V and 12 bases from J, the gap between germline ends came to 7 bases. CDR1 and CDR2 (germline): SNHLY, FYNNEI. This CDR3 is built from 11 residues.